The T cell receptor beta chain under discussion was sequenced for a study of blood T cell repertoires in COVID-19. The data were produced by immunoSEQ multiplex PCR, yet TCRdb's version contains in-frame clones alone and is incomplete. The table records around 310,000 clones, 88% of them present only once. The CDR3 spans 12 residues. The V gene's germline CDR1 is LGHDT and CDR2 YNNKEL (reference sequence). V shed 1 base and J shed 5 bases, with 5 bases lying between them. Sequenced material: PBMCs or T cells enriched from blood (not recorded which). The clonotype comes from a man aged 25 to 40 who had recovered from COVID-19. The chain employs TRBV3-1 (or the pseudogene TRBV3-2) and TRBJ1-2, with D uncertain. The CDR3 here is CASSQALYGYTF. The CDR3 bases are TGTGCCAGCAGCCAAGCCTTATATGGCTACACCTTC.